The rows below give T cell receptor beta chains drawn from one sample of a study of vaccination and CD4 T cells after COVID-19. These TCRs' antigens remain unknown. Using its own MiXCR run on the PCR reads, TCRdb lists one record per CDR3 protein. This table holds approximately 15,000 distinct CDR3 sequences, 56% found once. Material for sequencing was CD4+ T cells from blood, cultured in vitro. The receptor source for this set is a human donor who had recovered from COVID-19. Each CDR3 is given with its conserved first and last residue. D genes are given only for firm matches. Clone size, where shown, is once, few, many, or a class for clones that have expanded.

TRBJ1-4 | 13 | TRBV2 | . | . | CASNEGDEEKLFF | TGTGCCAGCAACGAGGGCGATGAGGAAAAACTGTTTTTT
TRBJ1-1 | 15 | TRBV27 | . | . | CASSWGANRDTEAFF | TGTGCCAGCAGTTGGGGGGCCAACAGGGACACTGAAGCTTTCTTT
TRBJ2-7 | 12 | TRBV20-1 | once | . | CSASAGDHEQYF | TGCAGTGCTAGCGCAGGGGACCACGAGCAGTACTTC
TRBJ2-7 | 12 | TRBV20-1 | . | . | CSASASNYEQYF | TGCAGTGCTAGCGCATCGAACTACGAGCAGTACTTC
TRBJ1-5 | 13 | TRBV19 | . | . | CANNRRGNQPQHF | TGTGCCAATAACAGGCGCGGCAATCAGCCCCAGCATTTT
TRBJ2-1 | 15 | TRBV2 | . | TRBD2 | CASRPTSFLYNEQFF | TGTGCCAGCAGGCCGACTAGCTTCCTTTACAATGAGCAGTTCTTC
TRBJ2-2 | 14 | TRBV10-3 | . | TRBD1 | CAITPGQHTGELFF | TGTGCCATCACCCCGGGACAGCACACCGGGGAGCTGTTTTTT
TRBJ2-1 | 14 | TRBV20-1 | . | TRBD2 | CSARGLAEYNEQFF | TGCAGTGCTAGGGGACTAGCGGAGTACAATGAGCAGTTCTTC
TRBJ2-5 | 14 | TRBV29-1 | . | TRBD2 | CSVAAGGLQETQYF | TGCAGCGTTGCAGCGGGAGGGCTCCAAGAGACCCAGTACTTC
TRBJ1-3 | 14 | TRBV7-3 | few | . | CASSLTGGGNTIYF | TGTGCCAGCAGCTTAACGGGAGGTGGAAACACCATATATTTT
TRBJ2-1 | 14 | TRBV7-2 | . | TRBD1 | CASSVGQGAFEQFF | TGTGCCAGCAGCGTAGGACAGGGGGCGTTTGAGCAGTTCTTC
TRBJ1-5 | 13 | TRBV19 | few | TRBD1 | CASDRQGYQPQHF | TGTGCCAGTGATCGACAGGGGTACCAGCCCCAGCATTTT
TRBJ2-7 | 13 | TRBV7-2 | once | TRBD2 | CASSAASGTEQYF | TGTGCCAGCAGCGCCGCTAGCGGGACCGAGCAGTACTTC
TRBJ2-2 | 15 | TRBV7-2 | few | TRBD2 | CASSFYGLVVGELFF | TGTGCCAGCAGCTTTTACGGACTAGTTGTCGGGGAGCTGTTTTTT
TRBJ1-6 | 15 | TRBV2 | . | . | CASITGDSRNSPLHF | TGTGCCAGCATTACGGGGGACTCGAGAAATTCACCCCTCCACTTT
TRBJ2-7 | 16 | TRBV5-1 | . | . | CASSRAGNRAIYEQYF | TGCGCCAGCAGCCGGGCGGGGAACAGGGCGATCTACGAGCAGTACTTC
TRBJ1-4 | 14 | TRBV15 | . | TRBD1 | CATSARQGAGKLFF | TGTGCCACCAGCGCACGACAGGGAGCGGGAAAACTGTTTTTT
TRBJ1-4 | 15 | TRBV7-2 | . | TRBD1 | CASSFTGGTNEKLFF | TGTGCCAGCAGCTTTACAGGGGGGACTAATGAAAAACTGTTTTTT
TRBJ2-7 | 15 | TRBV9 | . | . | CASSLHWGADYEQYF | TGTGCCAGCAGTCTCCATTGGGGGGCAGACTACGAGCAGTACTTC
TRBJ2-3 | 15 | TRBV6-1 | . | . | CASTPVARLGDTQYF | TGTGCCAGCACCCCCGTGGCGCGCCTGGGAGATACGCAGTATTTT
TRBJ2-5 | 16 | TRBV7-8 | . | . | CACTPYPGPTGETQYF | TGTGCCTGCACCCCATATCCGGGACCCACTGGGGAGACCCAGTACTTC
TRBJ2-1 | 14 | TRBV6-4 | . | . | CASRREHSLGEQFF | TGTGCCAGCCGTCGGGAACACTCCCTGGGTGAGCAGTTCTTC
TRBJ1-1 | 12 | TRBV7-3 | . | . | CASSPGGAEAFF | TGTGCCAGCAGCCCTGGGGGGGCTGAAGCTTTCTTT
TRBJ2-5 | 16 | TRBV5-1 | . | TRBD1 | CASSNNGQGSQETQYF | TGCGCCAGCAGCAACAACGGACAGGGGAGCCAAGAGACCCAGTACTTC
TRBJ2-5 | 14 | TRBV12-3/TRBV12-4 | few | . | CASSLWGGGETQYF | TGTGCCAGCAGTTTGTGGGGGGGCGGGGAGACCCAGTACTTC
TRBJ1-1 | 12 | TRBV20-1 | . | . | CSATLGYTEAFF | TGCAGTGCCACCCTGGGGTACACTGAAGCTTTCTTT
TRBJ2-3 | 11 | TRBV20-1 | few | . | CSARQTDTQYF | TGCAGTGCTAGACAAACAGATACGCAGTATTTT
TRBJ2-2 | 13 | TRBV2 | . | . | CASSEIPAGELFF | TGTGCCAGCAGTGAAATCCCCGCCGGTGAGCTGTTTTTT
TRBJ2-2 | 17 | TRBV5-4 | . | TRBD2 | CASSLDLAGGNTGELFF | TGTGCCAGCAGCTTGGATTTAGCGGGAGGAAACACCGGGGAGCTGTTTTTT
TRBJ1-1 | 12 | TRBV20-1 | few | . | CSAGIQGRGAFF | TGCAGTGCGGGGATCCAGGGGCGGGGAGCTTTCTTT
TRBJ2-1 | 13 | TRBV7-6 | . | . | CASSFGAGNEQFF | TGTGCCAGCAGCTTCGGAGCAGGCAATGAGCAGTTCTTC
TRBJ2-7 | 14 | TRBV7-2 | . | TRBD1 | CASSLGQASYEQYF | TGTGCCAGCAGCTTGGGACAGGCCTCCTACGAGCAGTACTTC
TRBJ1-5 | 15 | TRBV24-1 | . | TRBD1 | CATSDPRQGDQPQHF | TGTGCCACCAGTGATCCCCGACAGGGGGATCAGCCCCAGCATTTT
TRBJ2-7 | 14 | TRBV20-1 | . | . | CSARAGTGAYEQYF | TGCAGTGCTAGAGCTGGGACTGGGGCCTACGAGCAGTACTTC
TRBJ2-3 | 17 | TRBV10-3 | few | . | CAIRRDTVGAALGTQYF | TGTGCCATCCGGCGGGACACGGTAGGGGCCGCGTTAGGGACGCAGTATTTT
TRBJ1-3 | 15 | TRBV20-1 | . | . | CSASSSTGSGNTIYF | TGCAGTGCTAGCTCAAGTACAGGCTCTGGAAACACCATATATTTT
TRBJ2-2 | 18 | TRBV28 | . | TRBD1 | CASSSVGVGDRVTGELFF | TGTGCCAGCAGTTCCGTGGGGGTAGGGGACAGGGTCACCGGGGAGCTGTTTTTT
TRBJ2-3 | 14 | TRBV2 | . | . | CASSDRTGTDTQYF | TGTGCCAGCAGTGACCGAACAGGGACAGATACGCAGTATTTT
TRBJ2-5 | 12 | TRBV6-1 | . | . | CASSAVSETQYF | TGTGCCAGCAGTGCGGTGTCCGAGACCCAGTACTTC
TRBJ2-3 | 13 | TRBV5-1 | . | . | CASSLSLTDTQYF | TGCGCCAGCAGCCTATCCCTCACAGATACGCAGTATTTT
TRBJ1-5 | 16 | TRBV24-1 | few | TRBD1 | CATRGPGRGINQPQHF | TGTGCCACCAGGGGACCCGGCAGGGGGATCAATCAGCCCCAGCATTTT
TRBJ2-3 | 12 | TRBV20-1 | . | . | CSASSSANTQYF | TGCAGTGCTAGCTCTAGCGCAAATACGCAGTATTTT
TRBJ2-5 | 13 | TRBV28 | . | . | CASRTGIVETQYF | TGTGCCAGCAGAACAGGGATTGTGGAGACCCAGTACTTC
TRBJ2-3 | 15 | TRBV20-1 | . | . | CSAFGLGGDTDTQYF | TGCAGTGCTTTTGGGTTGGGGGGCGACACAGATACGCAGTATTTT
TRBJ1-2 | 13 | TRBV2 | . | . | CASSEGESYGYTF | TGTGCCAGCAGTGAGGGGGAGTCCTATGGCTACACCTTC
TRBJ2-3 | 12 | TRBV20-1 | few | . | CSQGQSTDTQYF | TGCAGTCAGGGCCAGTCCACAGATACGCAGTATTTT
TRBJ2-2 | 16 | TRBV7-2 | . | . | CASSFPGRVRTGELFF | TGTGCCAGCAGCTTCCCCGGCAGGGTTCGTACCGGGGAGCTGTTTTTT
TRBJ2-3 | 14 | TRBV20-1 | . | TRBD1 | CSALTGDHTDTQYF | TGCAGTGCCCTGACAGGGGACCACACAGATACGCAGTATTTT
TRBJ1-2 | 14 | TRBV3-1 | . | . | CASSQDAGDYGYTF | TGTGCCAGCAGCCAAGATGCAGGGGACTATGGCTACACCTTC
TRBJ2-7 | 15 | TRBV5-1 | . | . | CASSLEMWGTYEQYF | TGCGCCAGCAGCTTGGAGATGTGGGGAACCTACGAGCAGTACTTC
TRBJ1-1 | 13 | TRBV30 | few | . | CAWSVALAAEAFF | TGTGCCTGGAGTGTAGCGCTGGCCGCTGAAGCTTTCTTT
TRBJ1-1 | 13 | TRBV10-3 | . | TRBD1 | CAIRGTENTEAFF | TGTGCCATCAGGGGGACAGAGAACACTGAAGCTTTCTTT
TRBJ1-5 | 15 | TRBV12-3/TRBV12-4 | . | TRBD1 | CASRATGTELQPQHF | TGTGCCAGCAGGGCTACCGGGACAGAGCTTCAGCCCCAGCATTTT
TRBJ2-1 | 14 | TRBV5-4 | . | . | CASSLAWGLNEQFF | TGTGCCAGCAGCTTGGCCTGGGGGTTGAATGAGCAGTTCTTC
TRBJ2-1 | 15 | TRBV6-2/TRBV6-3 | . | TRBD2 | CASRDRSGRSYEQFF | TGTGCCAGCAGGGACCGTAGCGGGAGGAGCTATGAGCAGTTCTTC